The clone carrying this T cell receptor beta chain was picked up one time. These data are taken from a study of OX40 agonist ivuxolimab in advanced cancers. People who had autoimmune disease history or systemic immunosuppression were excluded. With baseline, cycle 4 day 1, and cycle 7 day 1 as timepoints, blood was sampled. Generated by immunoSEQ multiplex PCR, the TCRdb table keeps only in-frame clones and is missing some. The repertoire holds roughly 37,000 clones, with just under 75% as singletons. The source material was CD4+ or CD8+ T cells sorted from blood, sampled in a trial of the OX40 agonist ivuxolimab. The receptor comes from an adult with an advanced solid tumor such as melanoma, head and neck, liver or kidney cancer.

In DNA form, the CDR3 reads TGTGCCAGCAGGTATGGGAACACTGAAGCTTTCTTT. This sequence encodes CASRYGNTEAFF. The chain couples TRBV6-1 to TRBJ1-1; D remains ambiguous. The CDR3 is 12 residues long. Trimming removed 6 bases at V and 1 base at J, with 6 bases between. Germline CDR1 MNHNS, CDR2 SASEGT.